This T cell receptor beta chain was retrieved from a study of control samples from healthy donors and cancer patients. The data were produced by immunoSEQ multiplex PCR, yet TCRdb's version contains in-frame clones alone and is incomplete. The sample has some 410,000 clones; 90% are singletons. Trimming stripped 0 bases from V and 5 bases from J, with 12 bases between. Germline V CDR1 and CDR2: SGDLS, YYNGEE. The CDR3 extends over 15 amino acids. This clonotype was sampled from a man aged 40-49 years with head and neck cancer. This rearrangement joins TRBV9 to TRBJ2-1; TRBD2 might be the D (6 bases). Material for sequencing was PBMCs. CDR3 sequence: CASSVDGRFDNEQFF. The CDR3 coding sequence is TGTGCCAGCAGCGTAGACGGGAGATTCGACAATGAGCAGTTCTTC.